This passage covers 18 T cell receptor beta chains from one sample sequenced in a study of T cells in Graves' hyperthyroidism and ophthalmopathy. The TCR beta CDR3 regions underwent amplification using RNA transcripts as the source. During a first-round RT-PCR of the TCR CDR3, the HTBI primer set was used. TCRdb re-derived calls from the multiplex PCR reads in MiXCR, one entry per CDR3 protein. The profile shows 370,000 or so distinct CDR3 sequences, approximately 15% of them singletons. Sequenced: blood. The receptors were gathered from a woman aged 18-35 years with Graves' hyperthyroidism that later progressed to Graves' ophthalmopathy.

This clonotype was picked up a small number of times. The rearrangement uses TRBV5-1 and TRBJ2-7; perhaps TRBD2 as D (6 bases). The length of the CDR3 is 13 residues. Trimming removed 6 bases at V and 6 bases at J, with 16 bases between. The germline V gene has CDR1 SGHRS and CDR2 YFSETQ. CDR3 protein: CASTASGVGEQYF. In DNA form, the CDR3 reads TGCGCCAGCACTGCTTCGGGAGTGGGCGAGCAGTACTTC.

There are many counts of this clonotype. This chain connects TRBV28 to TRBJ1-2, with D possibly matching TRBD1 (5 bases). Germline CDR1 and CDR2: MDHEN and SYDVKM. Trimming took off 2 bases at V and 9 bases at J, with 13 bases between the two ends. The CDR3 consists of 13 residues. CDR3 sequence: CASSLKGAGSYTF. In nucleotides, the CDR3 is TGTGCCAGCAGTTTAAAAGGGGCCGGGAGCTACACCTTC.

Ten or more counts support this clonotype. CDR3 nucleotide sequence: TGCGCCAGCAGCCAAGATTGGTACACTGAAGCTTTCTTT. The encoded protein is CASSQDWYTEAFF. V usage is TRBV4-1 and J usage is TRBJ1-1, with D hard to call. CDR3 length: 13 amino acids. Germline values: CDR1 MGHRA, CDR2 YSYEKL. Between the trimmed V and J ends, which lost 0 bases and 3 bases, there was a span of 5 bases.

Ten or more counts support this clonotype. In nucleotides, the CDR3 is TGTGCCAGCAGTTTATCTAGTAGCCAGGGGCCACCCTATGGCTACACCTTC. Translation gives CASSLSSSQGPPYGYTF. The chain has TRBV28 and TRBJ1-2, with TRBD1 as a possible D gene (6 bases). The V gene lost 1 base and the J gene lost 4 bases, with 19 bases spanning the gap. The germline V gene has CDR1 MDHEN and CDR2 SYDVKM. The CDR3 is made up of 17 amino acids.

At least ten counts were recorded for this clonotype. The gene calls are TRBV3-1 and TRBJ2-3, with 13 bases fitting TRBD2. CDR3 size: 19 residues. V gave up 1 base and J gave up 0 bases; unmatched junction bases: 7. Germline V lookup: CDR1 LGHDT, CDR2 YNNKEL (reference sequence). CDR3: CASSQGRLAGGSSTDTQYF. The CDR3 DNA is TGTGCCAGCAGCCAAGGTAGACTAGCGGGAGGATCTAGCACAGATACGCAGTATTTT.

This clonotype was picked up many times. The chain employs TRBV27 and TRBJ2-5, with D uncertain. V was cut by 6 bases and J by 4 bases, with 12 bases left in between. The CDR3 runs to 13 residues. Germline lookup yields CDR1 MNHEY and CDR2 SMNVEV (reference sequence). CDR3 sequence: CASRPEGLETQYF. The CDR3 DNA sequence: TGTGCCAGCAGGCCCGAAGGCTTAGAGACCCAGTACTTC.

This clonotype was seen at least ten times. The CDR3 sequence: CSARVSGRGWTSVDYEQYF. The CDR3 coding sequence is TGCAGTGCTAGAGTAAGCGGGCGAGGGTGGACTAGCGTTGACTACGAGCAGTACTTC. This rearrangement joins TRBV20-1 to TRBJ2-7, with 9 bases identical to TRBD2. This CDR3 has 19 residues. Germline V gene sequence: CDR1 DFQATT, CDR2 SNEGSKA (reference sequence). With V trimmed by 1 base and J by 3 bases, 19 bases remained unmatched.

V is TRBV6-1 and J is TRBJ1-2; TRBD1 aligns across 7 bases. The CDR3 covers 14 residues. Germline V lookup: CDR1 MNHNS, CDR2 SASEGT. The junction had 7 bases not matched to a gene; V was cut back by 5 bases and J by 4 bases. The CDR3 spells CASSITTGIYGYTF. The DNA for the CDR3 is TGTGCCAGCAGTATCACGACAGGGATCTATGGCTACACCTTC.

The chain recombines TRBV12-3 or TRBV12-4 with TRBJ2-1; TRBD2 matches at 8 bases. The CDR3 consists of 12 residues. V gave up 6 bases and J gave up 13 bases; unmatched junction bases: 8. The CDR3 protein is CASSSTGTRQFF. CDR3 sequence (DNA): TGTGCCAGCAGCTCTACCGGGACTAGACAGTTCTTC.

This clonotype was counted a few times. A junction end diverges from the germline sequence, so it may reflect a read error. The chain couples TRBV6-1 to TRBJ1-1, with D hard to call. The CDR3 has 13 residues. CDR1 is MNHNS and CDR2 is SASEGT in the germline V gene. The DNA for the CDR3 is TGTGCCGGCAGTGACAAGCCGAACACTGAAGCTTTCTTT. It specifies CAGSDKPNTEAFF.

The J gene is TRBJ2-3, the V gene TRBV28; TRBD2 is a possible D gene (5 bases). Deletions cut 6 bases from V and 6 bases from J, with 13 bases between. The CDR3 is made up of 13 amino acids. Germline values: CDR1 MDHEN, CDR2 SYDVKM. The CDR3 DNA follows: TGTGCCAGCAGGTGGCCTGGGGAGGATACGCAGTATTTT. Protein product: CASRWPGEDTQYF.

As concerns this clonotype: This could be a read error, since a much larger clone is one nucleotide away. The chain is built from TRBV3-1 and TRBJ2-1, with TRBD2 matching 11 bases. The CDR3 totals 17 residues. Germline CDR1 LGHDT, CDR2 YNNKEL (reference sequence). The CDR3 region is CASSQGARLAGSNEHFF. DNA of the CDR3: TGTGCCAGCAGCCAAGGGGCGAGACTAGCGGGAAGCAATGAGCACTTCTTC.

The chain couples TRBV4-1 to TRBJ2-5, with 7 bases fitting TRBD2. Germline-derived CDR1 and CDR2 are MGHRA and YSYEKL. CDR3 length equals 15 residues. The V gene end was trimmed by 3 bases and the J gene end by 5 bases; junction bases not matched to a gene: 9. The CDR3 DNA is TGCGCCAGCAGCCAGGGTGGGAGGGCCGTGGAGACCCAGTACTTC. Translated: CASSQGGRAVETQYF.

This clonotype has at least ten counts. The chain recombines TRBV6-1 with TRBJ2-5, with 9 positions matching TRBD2. Germline loops: CDR1 MNHNS, CDR2 SASEGT. The ends lost 3 bases at V and 9 bases at J; junction bases unmatched: 5. The CDR3 consists of 13 residues. Here the CDR3 DNA reads TGTGCCAGCAGTGATCTTAGCGGGAGAGCCCAGTACTTC. Protein sequence: CASSDLSGRAQYF.

About this clonotype: Being one base from a much bigger clone, this may be a read error. Because it lacks the conserved phenylalanine or tryptophan at the end, this CDR3 is likely a read error. This sequence joins TRBV20-1 and TRBJ2-7, with 13 bases that match TRBD2. This CDR3 region has 14 residues. From germline, CDR1 is DFQATT and CDR2 SNEGSKA (reference sequence). Trimming cost V 0 bases and J 4 bases; bases outside gene matches: 0. In DNA, the CDR3 is TGCAGTGCTAGAGAGGGACTAGCGGGGTACGAGCAGTACTCC. Amino acids: CSAREGLAGYEQYS.

The chain is built from TRBV3-1 and TRBJ2-5; D uncertain. Trimming shortened V by 8 bases and J by 4 bases, and 23 bases separated the two germline ends. CDR1 LGHDT and CDR2 YNNKEL come from the germline V gene (reference sequence). The CDR3 totals 16 residues. The CDR3 bases are TGTGCCAGCTCAAACCCCCCGGACCCGCGGAGAGAGACCCAGTACTTC. It translates to CASSNPPDPRRETQYF.

This clonotype was counted ten times or more. This chain links TRBV11-2 with TRBJ1-6; 9 nucleotides agree with TRBD1. Germline CDR1 and CDR2: SGHAT and FQNNGV. V shed 3 bases and J 8 bases; nucleotides not matched to a gene: 2. The CDR3 spans 14 residues. The CDR3, as DNA: TGTGCCAGCAGCTTCGACAGGGGGGATTCACCCCTCCACTTT. This gives the protein CASSFDRGDSPLHF. Variable domain in full (rest from reference TRBV11-2 and TRBJ1-6): EAGVAQSPRYKIIEKRQSVAFWCNPISGHATLYWYQQILGQGPKLLIQFQNNGVVDDSQLPKDRFSAERLKGVDSTLKIQPAKLEDSAVYLCASSFDRGDSPLHFGNGTRLTVT.

The rearrangement joins TRBV3-1 to TRBJ1-3; a weak D match, TRBD1 (5 bases). Looked up from germline, CDR1 is LGHDT and CDR2 is YNNKEL (reference sequence). This CDR3 contains 19 residues. V was trimmed by 4 bases and J by 0 bases, leaving 22 bases between them. DNA of the CDR3: TGTGCCAGCAGCCGACGAGTACTATCCGGGACCGCCTCTGGAAACACCATATATTTT. This codes for CASSRRVLSGTASGNTIYF.